This entry lists 17 T cell receptor beta chains sequenced from one sample in a study of blood T cell repertoires in COVID-19. Assay: immunoSEQ multiplex PCR; the TCRdb copy retains only in-frame clones and omits some. The sample consists of 250,000 to 350,000 clones, around 85% of them appearing once. Sequenced material: peripheral blood. The receptors here all came from a human donor with COVID-19, enrolled during active disease. The donor label of this sample is uncertain.

The gene calls are TRBV10-3 and TRBJ1-1; D unclear. V was pared by 0 bases and J by 1 base, with 12 bases between. CDR1 and CDR2 (germline): ENHRY, SYGVKD. The CDR3 covers 16 residues. CDR3: CAISESVGVANTEAFF. DNA for the CDR3: TGTGCCATCAGTGAGTCTGTCGGGGTCGCGAACACTGAAGCTTTCTTT.

The J gene is TRBJ1-2, the V gene TRBV4-3; 12 positions match TRBD1. The CDR3 has 16 amino acids. Germline CDR1 reads LGHNA; CDR2 reads YSLEER. The ends lost 0 bases at V and 8 bases at J; junction bases unmatched: 7. The CDR3 DNA sequence: TGCGCCAGCAGCCAAGATCAGGGACAGGGGGCTAGGGGCTACACCTTC. This translates into CASSQDQGQGARGYTF.

The chain uses TRBV10-3 and TRBJ2-7, with TRBD1 identical over 8 bases. This CDR3 has 15 residues. Germline V gene data show CDR1 as ENHRY and CDR2 as SYGVKD. With V trimmed by 7 bases and J by 2 bases, 10 bases remained unmatched. This chain's CDR3 is CAINSRTGQTYEQYF. In DNA form, the CDR3 reads TGTGCCATCAACTCTAGGACAGGGCAGACCTACGAGCAGTACTTC.

The chain uses TRBV27 and TRBJ2-1, with TRBD2 matching over 7 bases. From germline, CDR1 is MNHEY and CDR2 SMNVEV (reference sequence). V lost 3 bases and J lost 8; bases outside the gene matches: 10. CDR3 length: 15 amino acids. Here the CDR3 DNA reads TGTGCCAGCAGTTTGAGGGAGGGCCGGACGGATGAGCAGTTCTTC. Encoded protein: CASSLREGRTDEQFF.

This clone was seen only once. The gene calls are TRBV27 and TRBJ2-7, with TRBD2 as a possible D gene (5 bases). Per germline, CDR1 MNHEY and CDR2 SMNVEV (reference sequence). The CDR3 runs to 14 residues. Trimming took off 4 bases at V and 6 bases at J, with 16 bases between the two ends. The CDR3 loop is CASSSTPGFGEQYF. CDR3 nucleotide sequence: TGTGCCAGCAGTTCAACCCCGGGATTCGGCGAGCAGTACTTC.

The J gene is TRBJ2-3, the V gene TRBV27; D remains ambiguous. The CDR3 is made up of 14 amino acids. Trimming pared 7 bases from V and 0 bases from J, leaving 11 bases between. Germline V gene lookup returns CDR1 MNHEY and CDR2 SMNVEV (reference sequence). The CDR3 protein is CASKPRPSTDTQYF. In DNA form, the CDR3 reads TGTGCCAGCAAACCGCGCCCTAGCACAGATACGCAGTATTTT.

This clone was detected only once. The chain links TRBV5-6 to TRBJ1-3, with D possibly matching TRBD1 (5 bases). Trimming left V 1 base short and J 4 bases short, with 9 bases between. The CDR3 has 14 amino acids. Germline V gene data show CDR1 as SGHDT and CDR2 as YYEEEE. The CDR3 DNA reads TGTGCCAGCAGCTTGAGGGGAACGGGAAACACCATATATTTT. As protein: CASSLRGTGNTIYF.

This clone was detected many times. The CDR3 here is CASSPGVAGVTDTQYF. CDR3 coding DNA: TGTGCCAGCAGCCCCGGGGTAGCGGGAGTGACAGATACGCAGTATTTT. J is TRBJ2-3 and V is TRBV7-3, with 9 bases identical to TRBD2. With 5 bases clipped from V and 3 bases from J, the junction kept 9 bases outside the gene matches. CDR3 length: 16 amino acids. Germline values: CDR1 SGHTA, CDR2 FQGTGA.

This chain joins TRBV20-1 and TRBJ2-7; TRBD2 aligns across 16 bases. Losses at the gene ends were 3 bases for V and 1 base for J; bases not matched to a gene: 24. The germline V gene encodes CDR1 DFQATT and CDR2 SNEGSKA (reference sequence). The length of the CDR3 is 23 residues. In DNA, the CDR3 is TGCAGTGCTAGTTTATATTCACAAGGACAGAGGGGACTAGCGGGAGGGCCTTCCTACGAGCAGTACTTC. It yields the protein CSASLYSQGQRGLAGGPSYEQYF.

The gene calls are TRBV5-1 and TRBJ2-7, with TRBD2 matching over 9 bases. The CDR3 spans 16 residues. Germline trimming cut 0 bases from V and 5 bases from J; bases unmatched to any gene: 9. Germline V lookup: CDR1 SGHRS, CDR2 YFSETQ. This CDR3 reads CASSLEGGRAIHEQYF. The CDR3 region has the DNA TGCGCCAGCAGCTTGGAAGGCGGGAGGGCCATCCACGAGCAGTACTTC.

The chain has TRBV7-2 and TRBJ1-6; TRBD1 might be the D (5 bases). The CDR3 contains 14 residues. The ends were cut back, 4 bases at V and 8 bases at J, with 12 bases in the middle. Germline assignment: CDR1 SGHTA and CDR2 FQGNSA. The CDR3 DNA sequence: TGTGCCAGCAGCTCCGGCAGGGTTGATTCACCCCTCCACTTT. Its protein product is CASSSGRVDSPLHF.

This chain links TRBV3-1 (or the pseudogene TRBV3-2) with TRBJ1-1; D might be TRBD1 (6 bases). Germline CDR1 is LGHDT and CDR2 is YNNKEL (reference sequence). The germline V and J ends were trimmed by 4 bases and 4 bases, with 19 bases remaining between them. The CDR3 runs to 16 residues. The CDR3 coding sequence is TGTGCCAGCAGCCCGAGAAACCTTAGGGGGGGCACTGAAGCTTTCTTT. It codes for CASSPRNLRGGTEAFF.

The rearrangement joins TRBV19 to TRBJ1-2; D is uncertain. CDR1 and CDR2 from the germline V gene are LNHDA and SQIVND (reference sequence). Trimming pared 5 bases from V and 4 bases from J, leaving 20 bases between. This CDR3 contains 16 residues. This CDR3 reads CASSGQAATRGYGYTF. The CDR3 DNA reads as TGTGCCAGTAGTGGGCAGGCCGCGACTCGGGGCTATGGCTACACCTTC.

V and J are TRBV7-2 and TRBJ2-1; 10 bases match TRBD2. Looked up from germline, CDR1 is SGHTA and CDR2 is FQGNSA. The CDR3 sequence is 16 residues long. The trim removed 5 bases at V and 6 bases at J, leaving 10 bases unmatched. The CDR3 loop is CASSLSGRHLSNEQFF. The CDR3, as DNA: TGTGCCAGCAGCCTTAGCGGGAGGCACTTAAGCAATGAGCAGTTCTTC.

CDR3 sequence: CASSLAAGGTEAFF. CDR3 nucleotide sequence: TGTGCCAGCAGCTTAGCTGCAGGGGGCACTGAAGCTTTCTTT. V is TRBV7-2 and J is TRBJ1-1; 7 bases fit TRBD1. V lost 0 bases, J lost 4 bases, and 2 bases stayed unmatched. The CDR3 consists of 14 residues. Germline V gives CDR1 SGHTA, CDR2 FQGNSA. Full variable domain (remainder filled in from reference TRBV7-2 and TRBJ1-1): GAGVSQSPSNKVTEKGKDVELRCDPISGHTALYWYRQSLGQGLEFLIYFQGNSAPDKSGLPSDRFSAERTGGSVSTLTIQRTQQEDSAVYLCASSLAAGGTEAFFGQGTRLTVV.

About this clone: An end of the junction does not agree with germline; a read error may underlie this. The CDR3 DNA reads as TGTGCCAGCAGGGACAGCTACGATGAGCAGTTCTTC. It yields the protein CASRDSYDEQFF. The chain joins TRBV25-1 to TRBJ2-1, with a tentative D call TRBD1 (6 bases). Per germline, CDR1 MGHDK and CDR2 SYGVNS. The CDR3 contains 12 residues.

The chain couples TRBV19 to TRBJ2-2; 8 positions agree with TRBD1. CDR3 length: 15 amino acids. With 5 bases clipped from V and 1 base from J, the junction kept 3 bases outside the gene matches. The germline CDR1 and CDR2 sequences are LNHDA and SQIVND (reference sequence). The CDR3 nucleotides read TGTGCCAGTAGTCCCGGACAGGGGAACACCGGGGAGCTGTTTTTT. This translates into CASSPGQGNTGELFF. The entire variable domain, with the rest obtained from reference TRBV19 and TRBJ2-2, is as follows: DGGITQSPKYLFRKEGQNVTLSCEQNLNHDAMYWYRQDPGQGLRLIYYSQIVNDFQKGDIAEGYSVSREKKESFPLTVTSAQKNPTAFYLCASSPGQGNTGELFFGEGSRLTVL.